The entry below describes one T cell receptor (beta chain). The sample originates from a study of blood T cell repertoires in COVID-19. Study details: Researchers got acute and convalescent COVID-19 samples from the United States, Italy and Spain. T cells, B-cell-depleted T cells, or PBMCs supplied cDNA or gDNA.

Authors' processing steps: Researchers report that nucleated cell counts were estimated from reference gene primer amplification. This table comes from immunoSEQ multiplex PCR, and its TCRdb copy is limited to in-frame clones, with some not included. V, J and clone size are taken as reported in that table, and D and trimming were inferred from the DNA itself. In the table there are more than 150,000 clones, approximately 90% of which are singletons. Sample: peripheral blood. This sequence was found in a woman between 65 and 79 years old with acute or convalescent COVID-19.

The CDR3 bases are TGCAGCGCTCGGGGTCGCAATGAGCAGTTCTTC. Its translation: CSARGRNEQFF. The rearrangement uses TRBV29-1 and TRBJ2-1; D is perhaps TRBD2 (5 bases). Per germline, CDR1 SQVTM and CDR2 ANQGSEA. The V end lost 7 bases, the J end lost 6 bases, and 10 bases lay between the germline ends. The CDR3 is 11 amino acids.